This T cell receptor beta chain was observed in a study of T cell repertoires in cytomegalovirus infection. Turning to the study itself: CMV infection and matching HLA type were both indicated by public TCR beta signatures.

Concerning this clonotype itself: The antigen remains undetermined. The germline gene is not matched at one end of the junction; a read error may be the cause.

TCRdb redid the calling of the reads with MiXCR, one entry per CDR3 protein. This table has hundreds of thousands of distinct CDR3 sequences, 35% appearing once. This CDR3 spans 13 amino acids. From germline, CDR1 is SGHAT and CDR2 FQNNGV. General study findings and limits: Based on cumulative public TCR beta family frequency, carriers of CMV plus the relevant HLA were identified. HLA-C-restricted TCR beta clonotypes specific for CMV led the ex vivo response.

The receptor comes from a human donor in good health (CMV status not recorded). Some clones in this sample may be carry-over from other donors' samples. Material: PBMCs. The gene calls are TRBV11-2 and TRBJ1-1, with D uncertain. CDR3 residues: CASNLDLNAEAFF. The CDR3 DNA sequence: TGTGCCAGCAACTTAGACCTCAATGCTGAAGCTTTCTTT. Full variable domain (missing parts from reference TRBV11-2 and TRBJ1-1): EAGVAQSPRYKIIEKRQSVAFWCNPISGHATLYWYQQILGQGPKLLIQFQNNGVVDDSQLPKDRFSAERLKGVDSTLKIQPAKLEDSAVYLCASNLDLNAEAFFGQGTRLTVV.